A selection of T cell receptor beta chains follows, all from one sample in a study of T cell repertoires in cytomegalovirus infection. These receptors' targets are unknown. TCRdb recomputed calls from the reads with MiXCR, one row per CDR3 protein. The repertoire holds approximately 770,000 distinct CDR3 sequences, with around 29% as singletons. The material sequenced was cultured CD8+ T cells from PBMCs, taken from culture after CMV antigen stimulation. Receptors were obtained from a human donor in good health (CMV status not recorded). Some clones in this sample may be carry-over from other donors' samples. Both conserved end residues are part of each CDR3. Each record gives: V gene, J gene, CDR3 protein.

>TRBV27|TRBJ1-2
CASSPNNRGYTF
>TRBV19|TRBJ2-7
CAAGGPYEQYF
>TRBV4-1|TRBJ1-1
CASSQVIWGRTNTEAFF
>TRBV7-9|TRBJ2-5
CASSWGQYQETQYF
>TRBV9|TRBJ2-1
CASSPPVGGPTPYNEQFF
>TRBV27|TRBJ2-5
CASSAGVEETQYF
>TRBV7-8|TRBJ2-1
CATTLAGVLYNEQFF
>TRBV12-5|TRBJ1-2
CASGQGKDGYTF
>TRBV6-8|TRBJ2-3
CASSMTGGIDTQYF
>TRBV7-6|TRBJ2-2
CASSLGPSGGTESTGELFF
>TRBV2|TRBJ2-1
CASSVGEGNIMTNEQFF
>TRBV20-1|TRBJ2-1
CSARDVGGEFNEQFF
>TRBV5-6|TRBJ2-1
CASSGDRAAYNEQFF
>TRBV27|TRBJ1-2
CASSPLTGLYGYTF
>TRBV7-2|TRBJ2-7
CASSLLQGVGYEQYF
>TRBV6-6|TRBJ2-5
CASTRHDRWETQYF
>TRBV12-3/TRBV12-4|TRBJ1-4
CASSFDLPKATNEKLFF
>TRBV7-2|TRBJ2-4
CASSLTGLAGERERNIQYF
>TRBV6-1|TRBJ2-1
CASSGLAGGLSYNEQFF
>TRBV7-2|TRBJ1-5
CASSLAGVSNQPQHF
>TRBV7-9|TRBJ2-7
CASSLVSGTGTYEQYF
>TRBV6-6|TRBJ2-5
CASSTTSGGVYQETQYF